This TCR beta chain was retrieved from a study of T cells in Graves' hyperthyroidism and ophthalmopathy. Researchers took RNA transcripts and amplified the TCR beta CDR3 regions from them. A set of HTBI primers served as the primers for a first-round RT-PCR of the TCR CDR3. TCRdb reprocessed the multiplex PCR reads via MiXCR and lists one record per CDR3 protein. The sample shows almost 600,000 distinct CDR3 sequences, approximately 15% of them seen only once. Germline V gene data show CDR1 as SGHTA and CDR2 as FQGNSA. The J segment lost 12 bases and the V segment lost 3 bases, leaving 14 bases of the junction unmatched. This CDR3 is built from 15 residues.

The sequencing sample was made of blood. This rearrangement joins TRBV7-2 to TRBJ2-1; 7 positions match TRBD1. The source is a woman aged 30 to 39 with Graves' hyperthyroidism that later progressed to Graves' ophthalmopathy. In DNA, the CDR3 is TGTGCCAGCAGCTTTAACGACTACACCAGGGGGTTGCAGTTCTTC. Translated: CASSFNDYTRGLQFF.